Below are 2 T cell receptor beta chains sequenced from a single sample in a study of response to subunit inactivated influenza vaccine. MiXCR, applied by TCRdb to the RT-PCR reads, yields one record per CDR3 protein. Of hundreds of thousands of distinct CDR3 sequences detected, approximately 13% appear once; the ten largest clones hold less than 15%. The sample here was PBMCs from blood, taken about 6 weeks after vaccination. The receptors here all came from a middle-aged man who received an inactivated influenza vaccine.

The chain couples TRBV3-1 to TRBJ1-6; no definite D call. V lost 4 bases and J 10 bases, leaving 8 bases between the germline ends. Germline V gives CDR1 LGHDT, CDR2 YNNKEL (reference sequence). CDR3 length equals 12 residues. As DNA, the CDR3 is TGTGCCAGCAGCCTGAGTTGGTCACCCCTCCACTTT. Protein sequence: CASSLSWSPLHF.

The V gene is TRBV7-8, the J gene TRBJ2-3; D unresolved. V lost 2 bases and J lost 2, with 14 bases in between. The germline gives CDR1 SGHVS, CDR2 FQNEAQ. The CDR3 consists of 16 residues. As DNA, the CDR3 is TGTGCCAGCAGCTTACCGGTCTCGCCTAACACAGATACGCAGTATTTT. Its protein product is CASSLPVSPNTDTQYF.